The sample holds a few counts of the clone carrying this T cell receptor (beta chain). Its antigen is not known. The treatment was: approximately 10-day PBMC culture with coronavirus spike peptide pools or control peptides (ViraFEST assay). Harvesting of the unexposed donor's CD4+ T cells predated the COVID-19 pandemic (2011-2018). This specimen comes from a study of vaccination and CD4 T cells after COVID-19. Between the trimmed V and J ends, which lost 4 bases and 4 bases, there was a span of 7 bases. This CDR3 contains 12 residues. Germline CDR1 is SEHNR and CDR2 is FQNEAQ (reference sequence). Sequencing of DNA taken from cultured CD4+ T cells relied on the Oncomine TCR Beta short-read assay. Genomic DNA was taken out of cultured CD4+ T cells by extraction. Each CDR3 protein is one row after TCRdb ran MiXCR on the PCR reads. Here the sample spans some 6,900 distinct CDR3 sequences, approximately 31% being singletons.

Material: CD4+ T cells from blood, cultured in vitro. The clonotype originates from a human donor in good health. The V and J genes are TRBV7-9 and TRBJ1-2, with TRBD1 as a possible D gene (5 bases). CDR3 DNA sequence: TGTGCCAGCAGCTCACAGGTCTATGGCTACACCTTC. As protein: CASSSQVYGYTF. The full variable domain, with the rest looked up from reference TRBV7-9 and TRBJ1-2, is DTGVSQNPRHKITKRGQNVTFRCDPISEHNRLYWYRQTLGQGPEFLTYFQNEAQLEKSRLLSDRFSAERPKGSFSTLEIQRTEQGDSAMYLCASSSQVYGYTFGSGTRLTVV.